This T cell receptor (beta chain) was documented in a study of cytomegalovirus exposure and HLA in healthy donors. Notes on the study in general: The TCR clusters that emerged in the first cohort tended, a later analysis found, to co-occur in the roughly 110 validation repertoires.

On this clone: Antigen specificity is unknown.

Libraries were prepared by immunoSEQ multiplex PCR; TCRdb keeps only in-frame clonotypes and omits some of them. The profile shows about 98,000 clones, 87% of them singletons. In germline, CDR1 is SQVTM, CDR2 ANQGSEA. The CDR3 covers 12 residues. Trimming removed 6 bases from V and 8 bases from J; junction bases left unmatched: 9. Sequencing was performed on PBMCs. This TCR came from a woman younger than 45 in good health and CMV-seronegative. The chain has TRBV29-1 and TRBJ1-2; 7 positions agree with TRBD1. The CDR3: CSVGQNPAGYTF. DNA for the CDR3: TGCAGCGTGGGACAGAATCCGGCGGGCTACACCTTC.